The rows below give T cell receptor beta chains drawn from one sample of a study of T-cell memory formation after mild COVID-19. TCRdb re-analysed the 5' RACE reads in MiXCR, keeping a single row per CDR3 protein. This table has about 110,000 distinct CDR3 sequences, roughly a sixth appearing once. The sample consisted of PBMCs or a T cell subset sorted from them (not recorded which). Receptors originate from a man between 18 and 29 years old who had mild COVID-19 (a few samples of this study predate the infection). Cell type and time point are not known. CDR3s include the opening cysteine and the closing phenylalanine or tryptophan. The D gene is left open where the match is weak. Not all rows give a size; the values are once, few, many and, for expanded clones, a class.

j_call clone_size v_call d_call cdr3_aa cdr3_nt
TRBJ1-1 . TRBV7-9 . CALSRGAGTEAFF TGTGCCTTATCCCGCGGGGCGGGCACTGAAGCTTTCTTT
TRBJ1-2 few TRBV12-3/TRBV12-4 . CASRDKNYGYTF TGTGCCAGCAGGGACAAAAACTATGGCTACACCTTC
TRBJ2-5 few TRBV4-1 TRBD2 CASMPGTSGGEETQYF TGCGCCAGCATGCCCGGGACTAGCGGGGGGGAAGAGACCCAGTACTTC
TRBJ2-3 . TRBV24-1 . CATSIGSGTVSTDTQYF TGTGCCACCAGTATCGGTAGCGGGACAGTGAGCACAGATACGCAGTATTTT
TRBJ2-5 few TRBV6-2/TRBV6-3 TRBD2 CASRRTSGGIGETQYF TGTGCCAGCAGACGAACTAGCGGGGGGATTGGAGAGACCCAGTACTTC
TRBJ2-3 . TRBV18 . CASSEGLTDTQYF TGTGCCAGCTCAGAGGGACTGACAGATACGCAGTATTTT
TRBJ1-5 . TRBV24-1 . CATSGGSRQPQHF TGTGCCACCAGTGGGGGGTCACGACAGCCCCAGCATTTT
TRBJ2-2 . TRBV5-5 . CATLLAANTGELFF TGTGCCACCCTACTGGCGGCGAACACCGGGGAGCTGTTTTTT
TRBJ2-3 . TRBV7-2 TRBD2 CASSSERGGLITQYF TGTGCCAGCAGCTCCGAGCGGGGGGGCCTTATCACGCAGTATTTT
TRBJ2-3 . TRBV5-1 . CASSPPVHDTQYF TGCGCCAGCAGCCCGCCGGTACATGATACGCAGTATTTT
TRBJ2-5 . TRBV11-1 . CASLSSRTGTQYF TGTGCCAGCCTTTCATCCCGAACGGGGACCCAGTACTTC
TRBJ2-7 few TRBV20-1 TRBD2 CSASYSGTFSEQYF TGCAGTGCTAGCTATAGCGGGACCTTCTCCGAGCAGTACTTC
TRBJ1-5 . TRBV20-1 TRBD1 CSADPGQGAHQPQHF TGCAGTGCCGATCCGGGACAGGGGGCCCATCAGCCCCAGCATTTT
TRBJ2-5 . TRBV2 TRBD2 CASRGTSGGRRETQYF TGTGCCTCACGCGGGACTAGCGGGGGGCGACGAGAGACCCAGTACTTC
TRBJ2-3 . TRBV7-2 . CASSRSYLSTDTQYF TGTGCCAGCAGCCGAAGTTACTTAAGCACAGATACGCAGTATTTT
TRBJ1-3 few TRBV6-6 TRBD1 CASSVQGAPGNTIYF TGTGCCAGCAGTGTTCAGGGGGCCCCTGGAAACACCATATATTTT
TRBJ2-5 . TRBV6-2/TRBV6-3 TRBD2 CATRTSGMETQYF TGTGCCACCCGGACTAGCGGTATGGAGACCCAGTACTTC
TRBJ2-1 . TRBV24-1 TRBD1 CATSERGQGLFF TGTGCCACCAGTGAGCGGGGACAGGGCTTGTTCTTC
TRBJ2-5 few TRBV7-2 . CASSSTGLQETQYF TGTGCCAGCAGCTCCACGGGCCTCCAAGAGACCCAGTACTTC
TRBJ2-3 few TRBV11-2 . CASSWGVLTDTQYF TGTGCCAGCAGTTGGGGAGTGCTCACAGATACGCAGTATTTT
TRBJ1-1 . TRBV5-1 TRBD1 CASSVGQGNTEAFF TGCGCCAGCAGCGTTGGACAGGGGAACACTGAAGCTTTCTTT
TRBJ2-7 . TRBV5-6 . CASSLRQYEQYF TGTGCCAGCAGCTTGCGCCAGTACGAGCAGTACTTC
TRBJ2-1 . TRBV7-2 . CASSAGGLGLIYNEQFF TGTGCCAGCAGCGCAGGTGGTCTGGGACTGATTTACAATGAGCAGTTCTTC
TRBJ2-3 . TRBV6-2/TRBV6-3 TRBD1 CASSYRTGGLATQYF TGTGCCAGCAGTTACAGGACAGGGGGTTTAGCTACGCAGTATTTT
TRBJ1-1 . TRBV12-3/TRBV12-4 . CASSHFGLNTEAFF TGTGCCAGCAGCCACTTCGGACTGAACACTGAAGCTTTCTTT
TRBJ2-5 few TRBV5-1 TRBD1 CASSKGQAQETQYF TGCGCCAGCAGCAAGGGACAGGCACAAGAGACCCAGTACTTC
TRBJ1-1 . TRBV2 . CASRLERSNTEAFF TGTGCCAGCAGACTGGAGCGGTCGAACACTGAAGCTTTCTTT
TRBJ2-6 few TRBV12-3/TRBV12-4 TRBD2 CANGRAGANVLTF TGTGCCAACGGGAGGGCTGGGGCCAACGTCCTGACTTTC
TRBJ2-7 . TRBV18 TRBD2 CASSPTGGTTYEQYF TGTGCCAGCTCACCCACGGGGGGGACGACCTACGAGCAGTACTTC
TRBJ1-6 . TRBV12-3/TRBV12-4 . CASSPGDSPLHF TGTGCCAGCAGTCCCGGTGATTCACCCCTCCACTTT
TRBJ2-2 . TRBV4-1 . CASSQEQNTGELFF TGCGCCAGCAGCCAAGAACAGAACACCGGGGAGCTGTTTTTT
TRBJ1-3 . TRBV7-2 . CASSAGLLSGNTIYF TGTGCCAGCAGCGCGGGACTGCTCTCTGGAAACACCATATATTTT
TRBJ1-2 . TRBV9 TRBD1 CASSGGQGGRFYGYTF TGTGCCAGCAGCGGGGGACAGGGAGGAAGGTTCTATGGCTACACCTTC
TRBJ1-2 few TRBV7-2 TRBD1 CASSLGQGTINYGYTF TGTGCCAGCAGCTTGGGACAGGGGACAATTAACTATGGCTACACCTTC
TRBJ1-1 . TRBV3-1 TRBD1 CASNQGADTEAFF TGTGCCAGCAACCAGGGGGCAGACACTGAAGCTTTCTTT
TRBJ1-2 few TRBV6-5 . CASSYRRGNGYTF TGTGCCAGCAGTTACAGGCGGGGGAATGGCTACACCTTC
TRBJ2-2 few TRBV9 . CASSVGPRNTGELFF TGTGCCAGCAGCGTAGGACCGAGGAACACCGGGGAGCTGTTTTTT
TRBJ2-5 . TRBV14 . CASSRGGSETQYF TGTGCCAGCAGCCGAGGGGGATCGGAGACCCAGTACTTC
TRBJ2-3 few TRBV3-1 . CASSQAPGGTDTQYF TGTGCCAGCAGCCAAGCCCCTGGGGGAACAGATACGCAGTATTTT
TRBJ2-1 many TRBV23-1 . CASSPVGNEQFF TGCGCCAGCAGTCCGGTCGGGAATGAGCAGTTCTTC
TRBJ1-5 . TRBV5-6 TRBD1 CASSLYVGRGERPQHF TGTGCCAGCAGCTTGTATGTAGGCAGGGGGGAACGGCCCCAGCATTTT
TRBJ1-1 . TRBV7-3 . CASSLGTGDPEAFF TGTGCCAGCAGCTTAGGGACGGGCGATCCTGAAGCTTTCTTT
TRBJ2-2 few TRBV5-4 . CASSGVRQETNTGELFF TGTGCCAGCAGCGGCGTAAGACAGGAGACGAACACCGGGGAGCTGTTTTTT
TRBJ2-5 . TRBV9 . CASSVGTETQYF TGTGCCAGCAGCGTAGGGACAGAGACCCAGTACTTC
TRBJ2-3 . TRBV24-1 . CATSYSGTDTQYF TGTGCCACCAGTTACTCCGGGACAGATACGCAGTATTTT